This T cell receptor beta chain was captured in a study of blood T cell repertoires in COVID-19. Study-level background: COVID-19 samples, acute and convalescent, were from the United States, Italy and Spain. T cells, B-cell-depleted T cells, or PBMCs provided the cDNA or gDNA that served as material.

Germline V lookup: CDR1 MGHRA, CDR2 YSYEKL. Between the trimmed V and J ends, which lost 0 bases and 4 bases, there was a span of 16 bases. This CDR3 region has 17 residues. As processed by the authors: Amplification with reference gene primers provided the estimates of nucleated cell counts. Only in-frame clones appear in the TCRdb table, and some are missing; sequencing was by immunoSEQ multiplex PCR. Clone size and V and J calls were adopted from that table, with D and trimming inferred from the DNA. The profile shows about 14,000 clones, 55% to 85% of them singletons. The origin of this receptor is a man in his 70s with acute or convalescent COVID-19. V gene TRBV4-1 combines with J gene TRBJ1-5; D is undetermined. The specimen was peripheral blood. The CDR3 region has the DNA TGCGCCAGCAGCCAAGAAGGTCCGGGGAAAGGGAATCAGCCCCAGCATTTT. Amino acids: CASSQEGPGKGNQPQHF.